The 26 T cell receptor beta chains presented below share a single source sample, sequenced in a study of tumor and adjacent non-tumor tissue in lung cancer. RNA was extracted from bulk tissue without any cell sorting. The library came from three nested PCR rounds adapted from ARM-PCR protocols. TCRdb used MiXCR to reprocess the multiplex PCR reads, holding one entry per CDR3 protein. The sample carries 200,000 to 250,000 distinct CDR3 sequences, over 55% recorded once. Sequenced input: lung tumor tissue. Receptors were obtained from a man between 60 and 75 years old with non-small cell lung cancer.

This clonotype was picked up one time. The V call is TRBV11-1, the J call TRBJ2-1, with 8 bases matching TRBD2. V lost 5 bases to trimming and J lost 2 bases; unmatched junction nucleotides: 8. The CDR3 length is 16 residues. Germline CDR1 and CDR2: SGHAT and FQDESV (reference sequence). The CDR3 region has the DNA TGTGCCAGCAGCAAGCGACTAGCGTGGGCCTACAATGAGCAGTTCTTC. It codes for CASSKRLAWAYNEQFF.

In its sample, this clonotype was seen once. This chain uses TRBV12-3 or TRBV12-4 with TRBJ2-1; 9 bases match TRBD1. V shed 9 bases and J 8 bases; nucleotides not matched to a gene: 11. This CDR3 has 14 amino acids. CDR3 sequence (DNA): TGTGCCAGTATTTCTACCGGGACAGGGTATGAGCAGTTCTTC. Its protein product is CASISTGTGYEQFF.

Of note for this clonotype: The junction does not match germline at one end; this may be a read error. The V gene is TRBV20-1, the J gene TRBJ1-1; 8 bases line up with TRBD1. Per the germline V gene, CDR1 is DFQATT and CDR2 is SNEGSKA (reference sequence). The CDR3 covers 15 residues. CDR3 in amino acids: CSAFVLTGANTETFF. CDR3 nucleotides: TGCAGTGCTTTTGTCCTGACAGGGGCGAACACTGAAACTTTCTTT.

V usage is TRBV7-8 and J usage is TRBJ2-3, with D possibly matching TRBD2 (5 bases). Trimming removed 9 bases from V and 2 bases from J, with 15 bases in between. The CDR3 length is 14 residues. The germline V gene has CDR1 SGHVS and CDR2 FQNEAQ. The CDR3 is CASARSSDTDTQYF. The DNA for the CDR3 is TGTGCCAGTGCGAGGAGTAGCGACACAGATACGCAGTATTTT.

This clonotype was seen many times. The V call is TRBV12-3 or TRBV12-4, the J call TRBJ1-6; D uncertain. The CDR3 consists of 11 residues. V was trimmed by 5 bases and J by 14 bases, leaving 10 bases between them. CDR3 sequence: CASSALRALHF. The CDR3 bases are TGTGCCAGCAGTGCCCTTCGGGCCCTCCACTTT.

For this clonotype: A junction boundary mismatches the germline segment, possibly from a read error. CDR3 nucleotide sequence: TGCGCCAGCATCCAAGTTTTTCGAACTAGCAGGAGCTCAAGCTCCTACGAGCAGTACTTC. This gives the protein CASIQVFRTSRSSSSYEQYF. V and J are TRBV4-1 and TRBJ2-7; the D gene is possibly TRBD2 (6 bases). The germline CDR1 and CDR2 sequences are MGHRA and YSYEKL. The CDR3 runs to 20 residues.

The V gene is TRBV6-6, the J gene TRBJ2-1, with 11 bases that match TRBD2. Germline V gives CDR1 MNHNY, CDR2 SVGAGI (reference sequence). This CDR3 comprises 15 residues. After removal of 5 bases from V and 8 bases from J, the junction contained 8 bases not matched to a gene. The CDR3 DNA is TGTGCCAGCAGTCAACTAGCGGGGGTACACGATGAGCAGTTCTTC. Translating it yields CASSQLAGVHDEQFF.

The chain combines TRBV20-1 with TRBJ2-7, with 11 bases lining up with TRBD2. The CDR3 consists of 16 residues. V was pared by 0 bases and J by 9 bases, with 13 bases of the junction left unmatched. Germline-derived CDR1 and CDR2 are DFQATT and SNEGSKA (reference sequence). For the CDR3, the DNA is TGCAGTGCTAGAGATCTCGTAGCGGGAGGGTTTGGGGGGCAGTACTTC. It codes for CSARDLVAGGFGGQYF.

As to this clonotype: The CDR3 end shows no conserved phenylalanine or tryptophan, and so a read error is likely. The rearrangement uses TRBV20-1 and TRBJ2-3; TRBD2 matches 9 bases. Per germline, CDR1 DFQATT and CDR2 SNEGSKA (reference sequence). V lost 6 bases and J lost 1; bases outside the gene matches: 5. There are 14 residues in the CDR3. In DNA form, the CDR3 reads TGCAGTGCCTCGACTAGCGGAGGCACAGATACGCAGTATCTT. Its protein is CSASTSGGTDTQYL.

The DNA of the CDR3 is TGCAGCGTTGAACGGGGCCTCTATGGCTACACCTTC. Translated: CSVERGLYGYTF. V gene TRBV29-1 combines with J gene TRBJ1-2; D is possibly TRBD1 (5 bases). The CDR3 length is 12 residues. V lost 2 bases and J 4 bases, leaving 8 bases between the germline ends. Germline V gene sequence: CDR1 SQVTM, CDR2 ANQGSEA.

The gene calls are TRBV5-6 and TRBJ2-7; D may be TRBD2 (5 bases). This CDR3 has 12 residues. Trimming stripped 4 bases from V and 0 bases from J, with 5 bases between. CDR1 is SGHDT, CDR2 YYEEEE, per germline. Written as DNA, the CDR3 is TGTGCCAGCAGCGGGAGCTCCTACGAGCAGTACTTC. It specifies CASSGSSYEQYF.

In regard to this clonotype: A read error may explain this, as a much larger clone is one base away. For the CDR3, the DNA is TGTGCCAGCAGGGGCCCGAGACAGGGGGAGAACACTGAAGCTTTCTTT. It translates to CASRGPRQGENTEAFF. The gene calls are TRBV28 and TRBJ1-1; 9 nucleotides match TRBD1. In germline, CDR1 is MDHEN, CDR2 SYDVKM. The CDR3 has 16 amino acids. V trimming: 6 bases; J trimming: 1 base; junction bases outside the gene matches: 9.

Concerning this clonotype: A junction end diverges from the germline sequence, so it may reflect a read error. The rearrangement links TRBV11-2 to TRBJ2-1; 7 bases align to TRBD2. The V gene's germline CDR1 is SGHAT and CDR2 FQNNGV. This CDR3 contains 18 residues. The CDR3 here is CVSTPHGVASGVYNEQFF. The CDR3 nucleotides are TGTGTCAGCACCCCCCATGGGGTGGCCAGCGGGGTTTACAATGAGCAGTTCTTC.

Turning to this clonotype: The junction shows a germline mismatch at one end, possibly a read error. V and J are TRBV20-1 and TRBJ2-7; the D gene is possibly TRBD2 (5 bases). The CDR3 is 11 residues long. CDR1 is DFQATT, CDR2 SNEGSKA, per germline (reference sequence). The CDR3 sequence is CSTRELTIEYF. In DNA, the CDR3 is TGCAGTACTAGAGAACTGACTATCGAGTACTTC.

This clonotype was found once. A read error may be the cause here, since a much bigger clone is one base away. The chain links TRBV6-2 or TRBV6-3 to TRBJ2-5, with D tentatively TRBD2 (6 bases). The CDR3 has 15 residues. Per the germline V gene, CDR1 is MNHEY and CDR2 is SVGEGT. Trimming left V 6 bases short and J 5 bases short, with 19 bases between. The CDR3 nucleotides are TGTGCCAGCAGCCGCCTTAACGGGAGCACGGAGACCCAGTACTTC. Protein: CASSRLNGSTETQYF.

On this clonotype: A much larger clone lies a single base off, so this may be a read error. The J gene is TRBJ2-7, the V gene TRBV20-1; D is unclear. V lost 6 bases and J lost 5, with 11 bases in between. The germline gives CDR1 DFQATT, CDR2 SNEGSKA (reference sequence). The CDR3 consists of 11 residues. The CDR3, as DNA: TGCAGTGCCGTACTTAGGCACGAGCAGTACTTC. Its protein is CSAVLRHEQYF.

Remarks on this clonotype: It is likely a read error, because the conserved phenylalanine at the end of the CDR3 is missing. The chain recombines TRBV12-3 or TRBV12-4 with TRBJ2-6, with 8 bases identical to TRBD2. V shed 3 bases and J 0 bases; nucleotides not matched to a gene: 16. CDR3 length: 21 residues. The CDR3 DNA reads TGTGCCAGCAGTTTTGCGGTGTGGGTTAGCGGGGCCTACTCTGGGGCCAACGTCCTGACTCTC. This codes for CASSFAVWVSGAYSGANVLTL.

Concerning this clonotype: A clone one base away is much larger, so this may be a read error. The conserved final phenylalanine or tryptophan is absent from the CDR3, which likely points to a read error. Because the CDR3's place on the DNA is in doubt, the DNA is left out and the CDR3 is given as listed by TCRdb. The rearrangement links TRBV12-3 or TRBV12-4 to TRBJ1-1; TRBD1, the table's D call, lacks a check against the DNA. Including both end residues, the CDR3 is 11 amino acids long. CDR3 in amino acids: CASSLGQAFFL.

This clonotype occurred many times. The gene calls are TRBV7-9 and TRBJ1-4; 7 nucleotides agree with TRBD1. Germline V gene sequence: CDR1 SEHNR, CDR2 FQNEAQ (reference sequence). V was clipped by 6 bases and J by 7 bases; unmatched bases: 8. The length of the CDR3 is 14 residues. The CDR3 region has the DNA TGTGCCAGCAGAGAGGGGGCGCGGAGTGAAAAACTGTTTTTT. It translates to CASREGARSEKLFF.

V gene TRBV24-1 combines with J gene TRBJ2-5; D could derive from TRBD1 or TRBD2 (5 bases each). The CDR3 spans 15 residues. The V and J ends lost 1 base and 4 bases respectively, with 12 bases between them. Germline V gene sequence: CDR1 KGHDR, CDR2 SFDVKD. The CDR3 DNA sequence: TGTGCCACCAGTGATTTCGGGGCGCCCACAGAGACCCAGTACTTC. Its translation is CATSDFGAPTETQYF.

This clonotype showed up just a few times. CDR3: CAWTRENTDTQYF. For the CDR3, the DNA is TGTGCCTGGACGCGGGAGAACACAGATACGCAGTATTTT. V usage is TRBV30 and J usage is TRBJ2-3; 7 bases map to TRBD2. Germline V gene sequence: CDR1 GTSNPN, CDR2 SVGIG (reference sequence). V gave up 4 bases and J gave up 2 bases; unmatched junction bases: 3. The CDR3 has 13 residues.

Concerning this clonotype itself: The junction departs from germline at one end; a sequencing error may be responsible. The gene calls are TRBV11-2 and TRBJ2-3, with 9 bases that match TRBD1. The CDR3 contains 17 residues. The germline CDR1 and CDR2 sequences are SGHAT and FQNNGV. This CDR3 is CASIVTRTGASTNTQYF. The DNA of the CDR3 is TGTGCCAGCATCGTAACCCGGACAGGGGCTAGCACAAATACGCAGTATTTT.

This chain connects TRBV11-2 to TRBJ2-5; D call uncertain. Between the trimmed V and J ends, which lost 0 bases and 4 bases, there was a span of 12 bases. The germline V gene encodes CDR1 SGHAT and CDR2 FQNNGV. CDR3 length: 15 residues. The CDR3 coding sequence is TGTGCCAGCAGCTTAGAGGGTTCCTCCCTAGAGACCCAGTACTTC. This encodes CASSLEGSSLETQYF.

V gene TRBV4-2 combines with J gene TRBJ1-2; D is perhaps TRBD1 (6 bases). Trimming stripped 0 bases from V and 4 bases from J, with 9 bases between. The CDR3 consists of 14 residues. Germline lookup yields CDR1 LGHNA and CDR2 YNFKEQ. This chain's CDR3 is CASSQDGQSYGYTF. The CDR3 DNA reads TGTGCCAGCAGCCAAGATGGACAGTCCTATGGCTACACCTTC.

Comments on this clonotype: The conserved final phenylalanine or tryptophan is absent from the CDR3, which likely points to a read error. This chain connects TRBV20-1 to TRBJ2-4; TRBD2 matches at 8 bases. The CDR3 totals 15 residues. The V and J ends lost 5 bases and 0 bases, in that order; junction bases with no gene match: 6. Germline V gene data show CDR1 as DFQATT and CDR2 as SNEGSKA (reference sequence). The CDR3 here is CSAPTSGGAKNIQYL. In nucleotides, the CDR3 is TGCAGTGCTCCCACTAGCGGAGGAGCCAAAAACATTCAGTACTTA.

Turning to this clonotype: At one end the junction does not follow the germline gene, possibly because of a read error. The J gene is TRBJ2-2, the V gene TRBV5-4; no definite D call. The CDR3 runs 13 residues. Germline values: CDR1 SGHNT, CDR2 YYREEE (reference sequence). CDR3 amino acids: CASSLDAHGELFF. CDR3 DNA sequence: TGCGCCAGCAGCTTGGATGCACATGGGGAGCTGTTTTTT.